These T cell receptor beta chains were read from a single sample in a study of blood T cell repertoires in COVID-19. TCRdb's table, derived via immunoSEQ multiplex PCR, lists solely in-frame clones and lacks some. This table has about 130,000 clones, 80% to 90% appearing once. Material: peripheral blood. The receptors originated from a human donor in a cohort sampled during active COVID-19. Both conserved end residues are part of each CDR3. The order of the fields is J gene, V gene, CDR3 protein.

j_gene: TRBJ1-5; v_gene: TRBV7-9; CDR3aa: CASSQGEANQPQHF
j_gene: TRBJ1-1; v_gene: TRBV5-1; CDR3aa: CASSLEGELNTEAFF
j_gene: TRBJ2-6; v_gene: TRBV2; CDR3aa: CASSEYSGANVLTF
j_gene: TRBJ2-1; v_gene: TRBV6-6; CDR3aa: CASRGGQGIHNEQFF
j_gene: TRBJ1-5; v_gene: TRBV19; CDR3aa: CASSLGGDNQPQHF
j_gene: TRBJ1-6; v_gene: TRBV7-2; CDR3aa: CASSLFYRVSSPLHF
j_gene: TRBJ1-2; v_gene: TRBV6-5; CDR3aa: CASSYGQGNNYGYTF
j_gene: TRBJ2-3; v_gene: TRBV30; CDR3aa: CAWSLLTQRLTDTQYF
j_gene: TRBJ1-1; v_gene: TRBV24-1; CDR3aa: CATSDRQDTTEAFF
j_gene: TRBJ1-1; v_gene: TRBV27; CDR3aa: CASSLFRGTEAFF
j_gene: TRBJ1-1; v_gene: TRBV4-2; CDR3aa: CASSQTGTGEIAFF
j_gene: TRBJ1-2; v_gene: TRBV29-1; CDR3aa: CSVDRGRLYGYTF
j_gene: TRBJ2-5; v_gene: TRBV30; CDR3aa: CAWAPRGETQYF
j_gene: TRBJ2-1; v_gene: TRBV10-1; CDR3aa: CASSRTSGGAGEQFF
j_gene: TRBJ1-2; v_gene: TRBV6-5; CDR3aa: CASSYGRGTYGYTF
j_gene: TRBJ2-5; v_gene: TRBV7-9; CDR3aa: CASSHRETQYF
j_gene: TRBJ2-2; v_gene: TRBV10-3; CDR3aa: CAISHREGQTNTGELFF
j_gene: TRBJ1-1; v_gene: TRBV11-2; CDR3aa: CASSILQNTEAFF
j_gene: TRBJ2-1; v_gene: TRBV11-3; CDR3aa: CASSRQGRGTYNEQFF
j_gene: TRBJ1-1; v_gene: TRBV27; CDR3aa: CASSLWGENTEAFF
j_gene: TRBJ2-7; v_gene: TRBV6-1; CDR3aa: CASSELREAGIEQYF
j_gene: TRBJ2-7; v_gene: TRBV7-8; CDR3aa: CASSSGTALTYEQYF
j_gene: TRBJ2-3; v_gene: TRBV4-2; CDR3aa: CASSQAAGGTDTQYF
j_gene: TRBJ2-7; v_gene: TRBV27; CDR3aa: CAGDGQGGDEQYF